One TCR beta chain is described in this entry. Its cognate antigen is unknown. PCR used 60 Vbeta primers and 13 Jbeta primers. Some clones are missing from TCRdb's copy, which holds only in-frame ones; the method was immunoSEQ multiplex PCR. The repertoire has 150,000 or so clones, approximately 80% of them found once; the top ten carry roughly 13%. This sample stems from a study of cytomegalovirus exposure and HLA in healthy donors. Study-level findings and limits: Only CMV serostatus was available as immune exposure information. The authors later linked a missense DCLRE1C variant to TCR beta V- and J-gene trimming. The authors listed 150 or so TCR beta chains as cytomegalovirus-associated.

V gave up 2 bases and J gave up 1 base; unmatched junction bases: 9. The CDR3 covers 17 residues. Per the germline V gene, CDR1 is MDHEN and CDR2 is SYDVKM. This sequence was found in a man aged 30 to 45 in good health and CMV-seropositive. The sequencing sample was made of PBMCs. The chain links TRBV28 to TRBJ1-1, with 8 positions matching TRBD1. CDR3 sequence reads: CASSLGGETGENTEAFF. For the CDR3, the DNA is TGTGCCAGCAGTTTAGGAGGGGAGACAGGGGAGAACACTGAAGCTTTCTTT.